A single sample gave rise to the 13 T cell receptor beta chains below, sequenced in a study of T cells in Graves' hyperthyroidism and ophthalmopathy. TCR beta CDR3 sequences were amplified from RNA transcripts. A first-round RT-PCR of the TCR CDR3 used the HTBI primer set. TCRdb reanalysed the multiplex PCR reads using MiXCR and keeps one entry per CDR3 protein. This sample has a few hundred thousand distinct CDR3 sequences, with approximately 17% found just once. Sequencing input: blood. These receptors originate from a man in his late teens or twenties with Graves' ophthalmopathy.

The table lists this clonotype with a few counts. V is TRBV6-5 and J is TRBJ1-5; no clear D. Germline V gene lookup returns CDR1 MNHEY and CDR2 SVGAGI. The germline V and J ends were trimmed by 0 bases and 6 bases, with 12 bases remaining between them. CDR3 length: 15 amino acids. This CDR3 reads CASSYSAESGQPQHF. CDR3 coding DNA: TGTGCCAGCAGTTACTCGGCCGAGTCCGGTCAGCCCCAGCATTTT.

This rearrangement joins TRBV4-1 to TRBJ1-1, with unresolved D. The CDR3 length is 12 residues. V shed 0 bases and J shed 9 bases, with 8 bases lying between them. The germline CDR1 and CDR2 sequences are MGHRA and YSYEKL. CDR3 bases: TGCGCCAGCAGCCAAGATCAGGCCAAAGCTTTCTTT. As protein: CASSQDQAKAFF.

In the case of this clonotype: Since a much larger clone is just one base distant, this may be a read error. The V and J genes are TRBV6-1 and TRBJ1-1; D gene ambiguous. The germline V gene has CDR1 MNHNS and CDR2 SASEGT. The CDR3 spans 14 residues. CDR3 sequence: CAGSEERAVTEAFF. DNA for the CDR3: TGTGCCGGCAGTGAAGAGAGGGCGGTGACTGAAGCTTTCTTT.

This clonotype turned up a few times. This sequence joins TRBV19 and TRBJ1-2, with TRBD1 matching over 11 bases. V trimming: 3 bases; J trimming: 3 bases; junction bases outside the gene matches: 6. CDR3 size: 16 residues. Germline V gene data show CDR1 as LNHDA and CDR2 as SQIVND (reference sequence). The chain's CDR3 is CASSIGQGARYYGYTF. CDR3 bases: TGTGCCAGTAGTATCGGACAGGGGGCGCGGTACTATGGCTACACCTTC.

The CDR3 region is CASSPQGARNSPLHF. DNA of the CDR3: TGTGCCAGCAGCCCGCAGGGGGCGCGTAATTCACCCCTCCACTTT. The chain uses TRBV3-1 and TRBJ1-6; 8 positions match TRBD1. The CDR3 runs 15 residues. V dropped 4 bases and J dropped 6; count of bases not matched to a gene: 5. The germline gives CDR1 LGHDT, CDR2 YNNKEL (reference sequence).

As for this clonotype: Lacking the conserved final phenylalanine or tryptophan, this CDR3 likely reflects a read error. This chain connects TRBV7-9 to TRBJ2-7; D uncertain. CDR1 SEHNR and CDR2 FQNEAQ come from the germline V gene (reference sequence). This CDR3 spans 12 amino acids. The V end lost 1 base, the J end lost 4 bases, and 5 bases lay between the germline ends. CDR3 sequence reads: CASSLGFYEQYL. CDR3 DNA: TGTGCCAGCAGCTTAGGGTTTTACGAGCAGTACCTC.

The CDR3 DNA is TGTGCCAGCAGCTTAGCGGGGGCCGGTGCGCAGTATTTT. Translation gives CASSLAGAGAQYF. The chain couples TRBV7-8 to TRBJ2-3, with D tentatively TRBD1 (6 bases). Trimming cost V 0 bases and J 10 bases, with 11 bases left between them. The CDR3 contains 13 residues. Germline assignment: CDR1 SGHVS and CDR2 FQNEAQ.

With regard to this clonotype: Given a much more abundant clone one base away, this may be a read error. DNA for the CDR3: TGTGCCAGCAGTTACTCGTGGCTAGCGGCGAAAAATGAGCGGTTCTTC. Its translation: CASSYSWLAAKNERFF. This chain uses TRBV12-3 or TRBV12-4 with TRBJ2-1; 7 bases are shared with TRBD2. The CDR3 runs 16 residues.

The V call is TRBV19, the J call TRBJ2-6; no reliable D call. CDR3 length: 15 residues. Trimming shortened V by 4 bases and J by 0 bases, and 7 bases separated the two germline ends. CDR1 LNHDA and CDR2 SQIVND come from the germline V gene (reference sequence). CDR3 in DNA: TGTGCCAGTAGTACAGAGAGCTCTGGGGCCAACGTCCTGACTTTC. Its protein is CASSTESSGANVLTF.

On this clonotype itself: A read error is possible here, since a much larger clone lies one base away. This chain joins TRBV2 and TRBJ2-3; TRBD1 might be the D (6 bases). The V gene lost 10 bases and the J gene lost 4 bases, with 21 bases spanning the gap. The CDR3 loop spans 15 amino acids. Per germline, CDR1 SNHLY and CDR2 FYNNEI. The CDR3 DNA reads TGTGCCACCCAAACGACAGGCCTTAGCGCAGATACGCAGTATTTT. As protein: CATQTTGLSADTQYF.

This clonotype was observed a few times. The chain links TRBV19 to TRBJ2-7, with 9 bases identical to TRBD1. Germline V gene data show CDR1 as LNHDA and CDR2 as SQIVND (reference sequence). The CDR3 covers 15 residues. Trimming took 5 bases from V and 6 from J; bases not matched to a gene: 11. The CDR3 coding sequence is TGTGCCAGTAGTTTTGGGACAGGGAGGCCCCTCGAGCAGTACTTC. Amino acid sequence: CASSFGTGRPLEQYF.

This clonotype occurred a few times. V is TRBV7-9 and J is TRBJ1-1, with a weak D call TRBD1 (6 bases). The germline V gene encodes CDR1 SEHNR and CDR2 FQNEAQ (reference sequence). CDR3 length equals 13 residues. V shed 10 bases and J shed 4 bases, with 16 bases lying between them. The chain's CDR3 is CATSGGPGTEAFF. CDR3 coding DNA: TGTGCCACCTCGGGGGGGCCGGGCACTGAAGCTTTCTTT.

This rearrangement joins TRBV5-1 to TRBJ1-4; 10 nucleotides match TRBD1. The CDR3 has 15 amino acids. V shed 1 base, J shed 7 bases, and the junction held 4 bases outside the gene matches. Germline assignment: CDR1 SGHRS and CDR2 YFSETQ. Here the CDR3 DNA reads TGCGCCAGCAGCTTGCGGACAGGGGGTGGTGAAAAACTGTTTTTT. This codes for CASSLRTGGGEKLFF.